Listed here are 8 T cell receptor beta chains from one sample, sequenced in a study of blood T cell repertoires in COVID-19 (dated by TCRdb to the early 2020s). The library was generated by the immunoSEQ multiplex PCR assay. This immuneACCESS table, as held by TCRdb, lists in-frame sequences with V and J called but not all clones. Of the missing ones, under half trace to an unresolved V gene in checked studies; the others have no known cause. This sample comprises around 250,000 clones, 80% to 85% of them detected only once. The ten largest clones capture roughly 3.1% of the sample. The material sequenced was PBMCs or T cells enriched from blood (not recorded which). All receptors derive from a man between 45 and 60 years old who had recovered from COVID-19.

The V and J genes are TRBV3-1 (or the pseudogene TRBV3-2) and TRBJ1-5; 7 nucleotides agree with TRBD1. The junction had 2 bases not matched to a gene; V was cut back by 4 bases and J by 5 bases. The CDR3 totals 13 residues. Germline loops: CDR1 LGHDT, CDR2 YNNKEL (reference sequence). The chain's CDR3 is CASSRQGDQPQHF. CDR3 in DNA: TGTGCCAGCAGCCGACAGGGAGATCAGCCCCAGCATTTT.

The rearrangement uses TRBV6-5 and TRBJ1-4; D unclear. CDR3 length: 13 amino acids. The V and J ends lost 4 bases and 8 bases respectively, with 11 bases between them. Looked up from germline, CDR1 is MNHEY and CDR2 is SVGAGI. CDR3 nucleotide sequence: TGTGCCAGCAGTTCTCAGAGAGGGGAAAAACTGTTTTTT. This encodes CASSSQRGEKLFF.

This chain joins TRBV6-5 and TRBJ1-1; 8 nucleotides match TRBD1. Germline V gene lookup returns CDR1 MNHEY and CDR2 SVGAGI. With 4 bases clipped from V and 5 bases from J, the junction kept 3 bases outside the gene matches. The CDR3 has 13 residues. The CDR3, as DNA: TGTGCCAGCAGTTCAGGGGGCCAAACTGAAGCTTTCTTT. This gives the protein CASSSGGQTEAFF.

The CDR3: CASSLHRDAEQYF. The CDR3, as DNA: TGTGCCAGCAGCCTGCACAGGGATGCCGAGCAGTACTTC. The chain is built from TRBV7-9 and TRBJ2-7; D is perhaps TRBD1 (6 bases). The CDR3 extends over 13 amino acids. Germline lookup yields CDR1 SEHNR and CDR2 FQNEAQ (reference sequence). Trimming removed 5 bases at V and 6 bases at J, with 14 bases between.

The V call is TRBV9, the J call TRBJ1-4; D is undetermined. The V end was cut by 4 bases, the J end by 7 bases, with 8 bases between. This CDR3 has 12 amino acids. CDR1 is SGDLS, CDR2 YYNGEE, per germline. CDR3 sequence (DNA): TGTGCCAGCAGCCCTGGCGGTGAAAAACTGTTTTTT. Amino acids: CASSPGGEKLFF.

The chain has TRBV9 and TRBJ1-6; D is undetermined. The V gene lost 3 bases and the J gene lost 0 bases, with 7 bases spanning the gap. Germline V lookup: CDR1 SGDLS, CDR2 YYNGEE. The CDR3 sequence is 15 residues long. The CDR3 loop is CASSDGSSYNSPLHF. In nucleotides, the CDR3 is TGTGCCAGCAGCGATGGGAGCTCCTATAATTCACCCCTCCACTTT.

The chain combines TRBV2 with TRBJ1-2; D remains ambiguous. The germline V gene encodes CDR1 SNHLY and CDR2 FYNNEI. V was cut by 10 bases and J by 0 bases, with 15 bases left in between. The CDR3 runs 14 residues. CDR3 in amino acids: CATKLTVSNYGYTF. For the CDR3, the DNA is TGTGCCACCAAACTTACCGTTTCTAACTATGGCTACACCTTC.

V usage is TRBV11-3 and J usage is TRBJ2-7, with TRBD2 matching 8 bases. The CDR3 contains 16 residues. Germline CDR1 SGHNT, CDR2 YENEEA. The junction had 12 bases not matched to a gene; V was cut back by 5 bases and J by 3 bases. The CDR3 region is CASSRRAGATYYEQYF. CDR3 coding DNA: TGTGCCAGCAGCCGGCGAGCGGGAGCTACCTACTACGAGCAGTACTTC.